The 23 T cell receptor beta chains in this list originate from one sample, sequenced in a study of blood T cell repertoires in COVID-19 (dated by TCRdb to between 2020 and 2021). The library was obtained by the immunoSEQ multiplex PCR assay. TCRdb limited this immuneACCESS table to in-frame rearrangements with V and J called. A share of clones is missing; checked studies link under half to unresolved V genes, and the rest is unexplained. This sample holds about 310,000 clones; roughly 84% were observed only once. The top ten clonotypes cover 1% of the sample. The specimen was peripheral blood. The receptors originated from a man aged 45-65 years with active or convalescent COVID-19.

The genes are TRBV3-1 (or the pseudogene TRBV3-2) and TRBJ2-7, with TRBD2 matching 14 bases. Germline V gene data show CDR1 as LGHDT and CDR2 as YNNKEL (reference sequence). This CDR3 spans 16 amino acids. After removal of 4 bases from V and 5 bases from J, the junction contained 7 bases not matched to a gene. CDR3 DNA sequence: TGTGCCAGCAGCCCGACTAGCGGGGGGGCTATAAACGAGCAGTACTTC. Amino acid sequence: CASSPTSGGAINEQYF.

The rearrangement uses TRBV28 and TRBJ2-3; TRBD1 aligns across 11 bases. V trimming: 0 bases; J trimming: 6 bases; junction bases outside the gene matches: 8. The CDR3 length is 17 residues. The germline CDR1 and CDR2 sequences are MDHEN and SYDVKM. The CDR3 region has the DNA TGTGCCAGCAGTTTATGGGGGACAGGGGGGCCTAGGGATACGCAGTATTTT. It translates to CASSLWGTGGPRDTQYF. Looking up the rest from reference TRBV28 and TRBJ2-3 gives the full variable domain: DVKVTQSSRYLVKRTGEKVFLECVQDMDHENMFWYRQDPGLGLRLIYFSYDVKMKEKGDIPEGYSVSREKKERFSLILESASTNQTSMYLCASSLWGTGGPRDTQYFGPGTRLTVL.

This clone was found a few times. The chain links TRBV5-6 to TRBJ1-3; maybe TRBD1 (6 bases). The CDR3 has 18 amino acids. Germline V gives CDR1 SGHDT, CDR2 YYEEEE. V lost 0 bases to trimming and J lost 0 bases, with 16 bases between them. The CDR3 bases are TGTGCCAGCAGCTTGGATGGGACATACCAGCCCTCTGGAAACACCATATATTTT. It codes for CASSLDGTYQPSGNTIYF.

This clone has only a few counts. The chain recombines TRBV6-5 with TRBJ1-2; D perhaps matches TRBD1 (5 bases). The CDR3 sequence is 14 residues long. Trimming took 7 bases from V and 3 from J, leaving 15 bases between them. Germline lookup yields CDR1 MNHEY and CDR2 SVGAGI. CDR3 sequence: CASKKAGPYYGYTF. The CDR3 coding sequence is TGTGCCAGCAAGAAGGCAGGGCCTTACTATGGCTACACCTTC.

The rearrangement uses TRBV19 and TRBJ2-7; D is unclear. CDR1 and CDR2 (germline): LNHDA, SQIVND (reference sequence). The V and J ends lost 5 bases and 2 bases respectively, with 16 bases between them. The CDR3 loop spans 15 amino acids. The CDR3 DNA follows: TGTGCCAGTAGTTACGGCGCAGGCGATGCCTACGAGCAGTACTTC. This sequence encodes CASSYGAGDAYEQYF.

The chain links TRBV11-2 to TRBJ2-1, with 7 bases that match TRBD2. V lost 5 bases and J lost 7; bases outside the gene matches: 11. The germline V gene has CDR1 SGHAT and CDR2 FQNNGV. CDR3 length: 15 amino acids. The CDR3 sequence is CASSRRAGTGNEQFF. The CDR3 region has the DNA TGTGCCAGCAGCCGGAGAGCGGGGACCGGGAATGAGCAGTTCTTC.

This chain links TRBV11-2 with TRBJ1-4; a weak D match, TRBD1 (6 bases). This CDR3 is built from 14 residues. Trimming left V 7 bases short and J 3 bases short, with 12 bases between. The germline gives CDR1 SGHAT, CDR2 FQNNGV. The CDR3 reads CASTEGGANEKLFF. The CDR3 coding sequence is TGTGCCAGCACCGAGGGGGGGGCTAATGAAAAACTGTTTTTT.

The chain is built from TRBV28 and TRBJ2-7, with a weak D call TRBD2 (6 bases). Germline CDR1 MDHEN, CDR2 SYDVKM. Trimming shortened V by 2 bases and J by 5 bases, and 16 bases separated the two germline ends. The CDR3 length is 15 residues. CDR3 nucleotides: TGTGCCAGCAGTTTAGGGGGGTCGGGGTTAAACGAGCAGTACTTC. The encoded protein is CASSLGGSGLNEQYF.

The chain has TRBV7-9 and TRBJ1-1; TRBD1 is a possible D gene (6 bases). Per the germline V gene, CDR1 is SEHNR and CDR2 is FQNEAQ (reference sequence). This CDR3 region has 14 residues. The V and J ends lost 1 base and 0 bases respectively, with 6 bases between them. The CDR3 loop is CASSLGQVNTEAFF. CDR3 bases: TGTGCCAGCAGCTTAGGACAGGTGAACACTGAAGCTTTCTTT.

This clone has just one count. CDR3 coding DNA: TGTGCCAGCAGTTCCGGGACAGGGCTCAATCAGCCCCAGCATTTT. Its translation is CASSSGTGLNQPQHF. The chain has TRBV28 and TRBJ1-5; 9 bases map to TRBD1. The ends lost 4 bases at V and 3 bases at J; junction bases unmatched: 4. The CDR3 loop spans 15 amino acids. The germline V gene has CDR1 MDHEN and CDR2 SYDVKM.

The chain links TRBV18 to TRBJ2-3; maybe TRBD2 (5 bases). The V end lost 2 bases, the J end lost 4 bases, and 10 bases lay between the germline ends. CDR3 length: 14 residues. Germline V gene data show CDR1 as KGHSH and CDR2 as LQKENI. The CDR3 DNA reads TGTGCCAGCTCACCAACTAGTTCTTCAGATACGCAGTATTTT. Encoded protein: CASSPTSSSDTQYF.

The CDR3 DNA reads TGTGCCAGTAGTTCCAGCCTAGTATCCTACGAGCAGTACTTC. Translated, it gives CASSSSLVSYEQYF. The rearrangement links TRBV19 to TRBJ2-7; D is undetermined. The CDR3 has 14 amino acids. CDR1 LNHDA and CDR2 SQIVND come from the germline V gene (reference sequence). Trimming removed 5 bases from V and 1 base from J, with 12 bases in between.

The J gene is TRBJ1-2, the V gene TRBV27; D ambiguous. Looked up from germline, CDR1 is MNHEY and CDR2 is SMNVEV (reference sequence). V dropped 8 bases and J dropped 0 bases, with 10 bases sitting between them. The CDR3 is 13 residues long. The CDR3 sequence is CASRGPPNYGYTF. CDR3 sequence (DNA): TGTGCCAGCCGCGGGCCTCCTAACTATGGCTACACCTTC.

The gene calls are TRBV6-5 and TRBJ1-2, with no clear D. Trimming cost V 5 bases and J 7 bases, with 14 bases left between them. The CDR3 sequence is 13 residues long. Germline CDR1 MNHEY, CDR2 SVGAGI. The chain's CDR3 is CASSPTSLGGYTF. In DNA, the CDR3 is TGTGCCAGCAGTCCAACATCGCTAGGTGGCTACACCTTC.

The chain uses TRBV7-3 and TRBJ2-1; 15 bases fit TRBD2. J lost 6 bases, V lost 2 bases, and 5 bases had no gene match. The CDR3 spans 17 residues. Germline V gene data show CDR1 as SGHTA and CDR2 as FQGTGA. CDR3 loop: CASSLLGLAGGFNEQFF. The CDR3, as DNA: TGTGCCAGCAGCTTACTGGGACTAGCGGGGGGCTTCAATGAGCAGTTCTTC.

This chain uses TRBV30 with TRBJ1-1, with 9 bases fitting TRBD1. The CDR3 sequence is 14 residues long. Germline V gene lookup returns CDR1 GTSNPN and CDR2 SVGIG (reference sequence). Trimming removed 0 bases from V and 6 bases from J; junction bases left unmatched: 5. The CDR3 DNA reads TGTGCCTGGAGTGTACAGGGGGCGCAAGCTGAAGCTTTCTTT. It is translated as CAWSVQGAQAEAFF.

The chain carries TRBV28 and TRBJ2-7; maybe TRBD1 (6 bases). Germline-derived CDR1 and CDR2 are MDHEN and SYDVKM. The CDR3 is 13 amino acids. Trimming cost V 2 bases and J 3 bases, with 8 bases left between them. CDR3 in amino acids: CASSLTGLYEQYF. In DNA form, the CDR3 reads TGTGCCAGCAGTTTAACAGGGCTCTACGAGCAGTACTTC.

The J gene is TRBJ1-3, the V gene TRBV4-1, with a weak D call TRBD1 (5 bases). The CDR3 sequence is 15 residues long. Germline-derived CDR1 and CDR2 are MGHRA and YSYEKL. The ends were cut back, 1 base at V and 0 bases at J, with 7 bases in the middle. The CDR3 DNA reads as TGCGCCAGCAGCCAAGCTACAGGCTCTGGAAACACCATATATTTT. This encodes CASSQATGSGNTIYF.

A single count supports this clone. J is TRBJ2-6 and V is TRBV19; weak D call: TRBD1 (6 bases). Germline loops: CDR1 LNHDA, CDR2 SQIVND (reference sequence). There are 16 residues in the CDR3. Trimming left V 5 bases short and J 0 bases short, with 11 bases between. The CDR3 region is CASSRQAFSGANVLTF. CDR3 sequence (DNA): TGTGCCAGTAGTCGACAGGCCTTCTCTGGGGCCAACGTCCTGACTTTC.

The V and J genes are TRBV4-2 and TRBJ1-5, with D possibly matching TRBD1 (5 bases). The V end was cut by 0 bases, the J end by 6 bases, with 18 bases between. From germline, CDR1 is LGHNA and CDR2 YNFKEQ. CDR3 length: 17 amino acids. CDR3 DNA sequence: TGTGCCAGCAGCCAAGATGAGCCAGGGAGGCTGGGTCAGCCCCAGCATTTT. Encoded protein: CASSQDEPGRLGQPQHF.

This clone was counted a single time. CDR3 bases: TGTGCCATCAGAGGACTAGCGGGGGGCTCTACTTTGGATGAGCAGTTCTTC. Translation: CAIRGLAGGSTLDEQFF. The chain uses TRBV10-3 and TRBJ2-1; 14 bases are a match to TRBD2. The germline V gene encodes CDR1 ENHRY and CDR2 SYGVKD. V lost 6 bases, J lost 8 bases, and 12 bases stayed unmatched. CDR3 length: 17 residues.

This clone has just one count. The CDR3 region has the DNA TGTGCCAGCAGTGAAAGGGCGGGACAGGGGCCTATTCGGCAGTACTTC. It encodes CASSERAGQGPIRQYF. The V call is TRBV6-1, the J call TRBJ2-5; 10 bases agree with TRBD1. The junction had 14 bases not matched to a gene; V was cut back by 2 bases and J by 11 bases. CDR3 length: 16 amino acids. Per germline, CDR1 MNHNS and CDR2 SASEGT.

The chain combines TRBV19 with TRBJ2-1; D might be TRBD2 (5 bases). CDR1 and CDR2 (germline): LNHDA, SQIVND (reference sequence). The ends were cut back, 5 bases at V and 0 bases at J, with 14 bases in the middle. This CDR3 spans 16 amino acids. The CDR3 loop reads CASSDRGSASYNEQFF. As DNA, the CDR3 is TGTGCCAGTAGTGACCGGGGATCCGCCTCCTACAATGAGCAGTTCTTC.